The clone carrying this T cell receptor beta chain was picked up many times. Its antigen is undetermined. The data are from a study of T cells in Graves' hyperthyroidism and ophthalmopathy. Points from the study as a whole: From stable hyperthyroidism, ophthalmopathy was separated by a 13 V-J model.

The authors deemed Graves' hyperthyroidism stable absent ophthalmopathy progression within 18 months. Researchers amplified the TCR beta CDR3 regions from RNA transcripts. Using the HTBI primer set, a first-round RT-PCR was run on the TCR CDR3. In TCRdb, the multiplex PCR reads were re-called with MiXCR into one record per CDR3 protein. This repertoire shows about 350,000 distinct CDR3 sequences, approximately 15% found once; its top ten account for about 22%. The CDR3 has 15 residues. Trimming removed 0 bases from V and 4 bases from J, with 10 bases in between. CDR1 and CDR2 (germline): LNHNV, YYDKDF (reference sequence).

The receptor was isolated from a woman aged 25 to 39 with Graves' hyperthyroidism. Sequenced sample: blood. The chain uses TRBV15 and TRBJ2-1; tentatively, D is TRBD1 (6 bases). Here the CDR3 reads CATSRDQGSYNEQFF. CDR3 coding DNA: TGTGCCACCAGCAGAGATCAGGGGAGTTACAATGAGCAGTTCTTC.